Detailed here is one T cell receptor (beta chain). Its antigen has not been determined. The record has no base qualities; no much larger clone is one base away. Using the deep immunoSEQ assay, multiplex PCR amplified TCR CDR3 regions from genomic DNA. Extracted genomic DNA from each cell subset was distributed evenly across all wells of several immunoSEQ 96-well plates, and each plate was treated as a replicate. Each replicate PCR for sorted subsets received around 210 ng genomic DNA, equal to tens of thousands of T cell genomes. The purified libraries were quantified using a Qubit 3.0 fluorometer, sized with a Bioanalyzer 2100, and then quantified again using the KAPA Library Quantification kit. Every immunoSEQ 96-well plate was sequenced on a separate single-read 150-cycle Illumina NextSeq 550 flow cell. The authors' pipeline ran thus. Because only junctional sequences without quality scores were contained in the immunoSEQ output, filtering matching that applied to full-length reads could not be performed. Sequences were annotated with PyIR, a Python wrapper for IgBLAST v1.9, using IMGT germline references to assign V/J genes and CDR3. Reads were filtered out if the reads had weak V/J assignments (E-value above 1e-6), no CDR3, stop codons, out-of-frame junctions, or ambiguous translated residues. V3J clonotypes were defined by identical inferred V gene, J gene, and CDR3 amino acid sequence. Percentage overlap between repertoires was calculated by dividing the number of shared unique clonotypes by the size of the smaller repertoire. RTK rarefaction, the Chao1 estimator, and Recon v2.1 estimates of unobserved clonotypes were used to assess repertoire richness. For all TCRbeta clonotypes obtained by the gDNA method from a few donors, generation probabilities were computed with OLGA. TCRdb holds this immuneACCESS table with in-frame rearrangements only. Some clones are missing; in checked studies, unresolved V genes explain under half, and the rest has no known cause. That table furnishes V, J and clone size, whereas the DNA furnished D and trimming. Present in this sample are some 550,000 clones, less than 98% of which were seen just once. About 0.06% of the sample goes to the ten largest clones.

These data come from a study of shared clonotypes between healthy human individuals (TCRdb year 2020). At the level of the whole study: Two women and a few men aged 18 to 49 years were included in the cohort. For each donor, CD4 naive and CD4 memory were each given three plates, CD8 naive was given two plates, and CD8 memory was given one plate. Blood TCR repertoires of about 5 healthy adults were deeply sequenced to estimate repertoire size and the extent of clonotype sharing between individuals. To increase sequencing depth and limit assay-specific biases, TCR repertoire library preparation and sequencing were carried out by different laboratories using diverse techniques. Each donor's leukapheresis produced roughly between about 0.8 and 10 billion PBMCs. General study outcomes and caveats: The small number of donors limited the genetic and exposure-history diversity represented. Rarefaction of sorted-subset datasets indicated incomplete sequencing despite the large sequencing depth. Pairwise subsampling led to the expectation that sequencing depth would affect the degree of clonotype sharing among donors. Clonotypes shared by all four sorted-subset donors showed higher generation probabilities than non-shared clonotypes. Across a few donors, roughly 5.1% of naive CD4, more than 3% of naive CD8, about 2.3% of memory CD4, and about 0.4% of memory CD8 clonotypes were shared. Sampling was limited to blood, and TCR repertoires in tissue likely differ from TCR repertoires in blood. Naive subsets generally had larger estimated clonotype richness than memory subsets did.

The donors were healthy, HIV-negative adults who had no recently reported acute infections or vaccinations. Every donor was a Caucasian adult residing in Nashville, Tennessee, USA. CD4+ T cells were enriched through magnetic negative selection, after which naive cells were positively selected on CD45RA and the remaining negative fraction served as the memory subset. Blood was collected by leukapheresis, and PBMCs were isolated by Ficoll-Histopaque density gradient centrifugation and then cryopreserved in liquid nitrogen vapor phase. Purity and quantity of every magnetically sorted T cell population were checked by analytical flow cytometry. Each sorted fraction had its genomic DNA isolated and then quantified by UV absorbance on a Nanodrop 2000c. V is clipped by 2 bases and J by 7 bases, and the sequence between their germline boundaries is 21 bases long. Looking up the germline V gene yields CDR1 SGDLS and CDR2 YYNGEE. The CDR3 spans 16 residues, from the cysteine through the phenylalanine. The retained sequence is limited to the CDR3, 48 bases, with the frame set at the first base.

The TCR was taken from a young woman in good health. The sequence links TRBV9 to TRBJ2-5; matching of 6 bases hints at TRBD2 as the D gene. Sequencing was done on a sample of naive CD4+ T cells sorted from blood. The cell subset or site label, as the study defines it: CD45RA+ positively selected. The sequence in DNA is TGTGCCAGCAGCGTCGACGTCGGGAGCTCCTCCCGGACCCAGTACTTC. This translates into CASSVDVGSSSRTQYF.